The sequence of this T cell receptor (beta chain) was determined in a study of OX40 agonist ivuxolimab in advanced cancers. Method: immunoSEQ multiplex PCR; TCRdb's copy keeps in-frame clones and lacks some. The table has more than 80,000 clones, nearly 90% seen once. Between the trimmed V and J ends, which lost 0 bases and 1 base, there was a span of 6 bases. The CDR3 has 14 residues. The germline V gene has CDR1 SNHLY and CDR2 FYNNEI. This specimen consisted of CD4+ or CD8+ T cells sorted from blood, obtained in a trial of the OX40 agonist ivuxolimab. V and J are TRBV2 and TRBJ1-1; no clear D gene. This clonotype was sampled from an adult with an advanced solid tumor such as melanoma, head and neck, liver or kidney cancer. The CDR3, as DNA: TGTGCCAGCAGTGAAGCTTCGCAGAACACTGAAGCTTTCTTT. Encoded protein: CASSEASQNTEAFF.